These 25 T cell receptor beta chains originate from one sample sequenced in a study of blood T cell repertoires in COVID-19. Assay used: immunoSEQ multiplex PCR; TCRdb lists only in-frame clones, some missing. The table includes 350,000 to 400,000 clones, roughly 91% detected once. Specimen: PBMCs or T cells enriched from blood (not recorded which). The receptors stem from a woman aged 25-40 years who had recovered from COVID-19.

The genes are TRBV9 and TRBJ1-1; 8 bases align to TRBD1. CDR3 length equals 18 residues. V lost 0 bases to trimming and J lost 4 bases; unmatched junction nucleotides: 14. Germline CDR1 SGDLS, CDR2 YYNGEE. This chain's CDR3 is CASSVGVAGGFLGTEAFF. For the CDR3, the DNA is TGTGCCAGCAGCGTAGGGGTGGCAGGGGGCTTTTTGGGCACTGAAGCTTTCTTT.

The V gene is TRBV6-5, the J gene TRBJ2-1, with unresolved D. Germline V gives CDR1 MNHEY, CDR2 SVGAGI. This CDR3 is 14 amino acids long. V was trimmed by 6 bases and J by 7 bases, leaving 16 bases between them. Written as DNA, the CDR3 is TGTGCCAGCAGGAGTTACGAGAGCCAAAATGAGCAGTTCTTC. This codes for CASRSYESQNEQFF.

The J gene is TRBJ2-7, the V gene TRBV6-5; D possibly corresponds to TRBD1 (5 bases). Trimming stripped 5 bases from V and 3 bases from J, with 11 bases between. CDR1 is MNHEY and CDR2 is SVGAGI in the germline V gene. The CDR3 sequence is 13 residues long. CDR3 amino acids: CASSRQSNYEQYF. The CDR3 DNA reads TGTGCCAGCAGTAGACAGAGCAACTACGAGCAGTACTTC.

Here the CDR3 reads CASSLGGGLAPDTQYF. DNA for the CDR3: TGTGCCAGCAGCTTAGGGGGGGGGCTTGCTCCAGATACGCAGTATTTT. The genes are TRBV5-4 and TRBJ2-3; the D gene is possibly TRBD2 (7 bases). Germline V gene sequence: CDR1 SGHNT, CDR2 YYREEE (reference sequence). Between the trimmed V and J ends, which lost 2 bases and 4 bases, there was a span of 17 bases. There are 16 residues in the CDR3.

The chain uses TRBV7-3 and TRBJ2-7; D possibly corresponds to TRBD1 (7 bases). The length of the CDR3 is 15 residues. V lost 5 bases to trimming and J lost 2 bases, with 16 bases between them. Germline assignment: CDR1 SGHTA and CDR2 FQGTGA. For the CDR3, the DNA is TGTGCCAGCAGCCCCGGAGGGGACAGACCCTACGAGCAGTACTTC. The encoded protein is CASSPGGDRPYEQYF.

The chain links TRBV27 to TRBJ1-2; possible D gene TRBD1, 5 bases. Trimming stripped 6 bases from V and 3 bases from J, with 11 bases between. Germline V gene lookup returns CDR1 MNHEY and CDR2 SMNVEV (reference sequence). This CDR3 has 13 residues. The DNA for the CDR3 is TGTGCCAGCAGCGCAGGGTCCCACTATGGCTACACCTTC. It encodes CASSAGSHYGYTF.

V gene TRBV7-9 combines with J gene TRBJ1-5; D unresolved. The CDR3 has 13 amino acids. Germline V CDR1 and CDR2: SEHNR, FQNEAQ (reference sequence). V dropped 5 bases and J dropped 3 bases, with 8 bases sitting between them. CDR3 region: CASSERSNQPQHF. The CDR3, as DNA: TGTGCCAGCAGCGAACGGTCCAATCAGCCCCAGCATTTT.

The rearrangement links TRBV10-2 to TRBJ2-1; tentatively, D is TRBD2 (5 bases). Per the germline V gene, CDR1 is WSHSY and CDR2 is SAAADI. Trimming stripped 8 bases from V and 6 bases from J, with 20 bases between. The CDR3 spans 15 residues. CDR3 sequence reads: CASLRGWEWGNEQFF. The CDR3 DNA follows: TGCGCCAGCTTGCGAGGGTGGGAGTGGGGCAATGAGCAGTTCTTC.

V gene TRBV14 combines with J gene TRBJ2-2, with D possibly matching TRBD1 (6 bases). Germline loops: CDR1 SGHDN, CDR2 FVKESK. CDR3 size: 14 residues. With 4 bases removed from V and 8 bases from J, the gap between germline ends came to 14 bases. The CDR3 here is CASSPTGLGGELFF. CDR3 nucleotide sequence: TGTGCCAGCAGCCCGACAGGTTTGGGAGGGGAGCTGTTTTTT.

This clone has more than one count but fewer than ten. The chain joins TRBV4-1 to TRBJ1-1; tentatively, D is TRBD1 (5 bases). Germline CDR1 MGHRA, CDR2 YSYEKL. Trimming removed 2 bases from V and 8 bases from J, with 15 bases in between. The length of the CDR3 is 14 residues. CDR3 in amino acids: CASSQTTDRIEAFF. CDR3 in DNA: TGCGCCAGCAGCCAAACCACCGACAGAATAGAAGCTTTCTTT.

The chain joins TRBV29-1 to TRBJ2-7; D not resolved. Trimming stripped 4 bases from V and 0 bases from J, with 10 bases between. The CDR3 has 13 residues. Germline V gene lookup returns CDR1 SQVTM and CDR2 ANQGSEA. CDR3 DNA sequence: TGCAGCGTTGTGAGCTCTACCTCCTACGAGCAGTACTTC. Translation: CSVVSSTSYEQYF.

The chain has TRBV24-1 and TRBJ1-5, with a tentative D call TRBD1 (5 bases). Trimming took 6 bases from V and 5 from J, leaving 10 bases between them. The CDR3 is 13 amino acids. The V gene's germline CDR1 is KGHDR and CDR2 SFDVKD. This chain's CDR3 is CATSPGIHQPQHF. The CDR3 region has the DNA TGTGCCACCAGTCCAGGGATACATCAGCCCCAGCATTTT.

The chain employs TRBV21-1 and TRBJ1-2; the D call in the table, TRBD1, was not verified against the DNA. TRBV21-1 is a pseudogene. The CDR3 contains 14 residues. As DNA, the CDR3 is TGTGCCAGCAGCACCGGGACAGGGACGGGTGGCTACACCTTC. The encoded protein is CASSTGTGTGGYTF.

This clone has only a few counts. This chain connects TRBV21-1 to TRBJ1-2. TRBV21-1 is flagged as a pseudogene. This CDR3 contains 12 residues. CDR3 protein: CASSKDLGGYTF. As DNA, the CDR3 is TGTGCCAGCAGCAAAGACCTCGGGGGCTACACCTTC.

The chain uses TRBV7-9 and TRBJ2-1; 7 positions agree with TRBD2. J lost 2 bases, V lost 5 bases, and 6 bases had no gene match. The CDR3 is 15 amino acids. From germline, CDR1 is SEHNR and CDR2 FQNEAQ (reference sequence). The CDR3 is CASSGTSVTYNEQFF. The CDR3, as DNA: TGTGCCAGCAGCGGTACTAGCGTTACCTACAATGAGCAGTTCTTC.

The CDR3 DNA reads as TGTGCCAGCAGGGGGGACAGGGCCCAAACCTATGAGCAGTTCTTC. Translated: CASRGDRAQTYEQFF. The rearrangement joins TRBV2 to TRBJ2-1, with TRBD1 identical over 9 bases. V was clipped by 6 bases and J by 8 bases; unmatched bases: 11. The CDR3 totals 15 residues. CDR1 is SNHLY and CDR2 is FYNNEI in the germline V gene.

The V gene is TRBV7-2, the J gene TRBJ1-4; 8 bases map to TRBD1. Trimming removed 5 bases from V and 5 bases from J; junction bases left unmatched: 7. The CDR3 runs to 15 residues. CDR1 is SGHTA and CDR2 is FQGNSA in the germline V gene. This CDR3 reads CASSREGQGNEKLFF. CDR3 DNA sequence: TGTGCCAGCAGCAGAGAAGGACAGGGAAATGAAAAACTGTTTTTT.

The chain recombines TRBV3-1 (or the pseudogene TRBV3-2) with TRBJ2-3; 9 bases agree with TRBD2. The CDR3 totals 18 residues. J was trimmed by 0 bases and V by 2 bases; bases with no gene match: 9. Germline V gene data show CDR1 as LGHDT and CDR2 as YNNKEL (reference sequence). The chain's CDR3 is CASSQPSSSGASTDTQYF. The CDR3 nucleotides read TGTGCCAGCAGCCAACCTTCCTCTAGCGGGGCTAGCACAGATACGCAGTATTTT.

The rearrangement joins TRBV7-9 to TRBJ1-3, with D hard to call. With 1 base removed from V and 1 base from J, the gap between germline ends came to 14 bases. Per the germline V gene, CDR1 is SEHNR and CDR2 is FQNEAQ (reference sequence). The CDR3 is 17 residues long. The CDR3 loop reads CASSLVVARQSGNTIYF. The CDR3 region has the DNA TGTGCCAGCAGCTTAGTCGTCGCCCGCCAGTCTGGAAACACCATATATTTT.

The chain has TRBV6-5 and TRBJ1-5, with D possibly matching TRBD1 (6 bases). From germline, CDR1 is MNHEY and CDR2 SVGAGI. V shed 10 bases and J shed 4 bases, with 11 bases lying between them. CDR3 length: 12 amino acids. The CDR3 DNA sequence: TGTGCCACGTCACAGGGAAATCAGCCCCAGCATTTT. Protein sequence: CATSQGNQPQHF.

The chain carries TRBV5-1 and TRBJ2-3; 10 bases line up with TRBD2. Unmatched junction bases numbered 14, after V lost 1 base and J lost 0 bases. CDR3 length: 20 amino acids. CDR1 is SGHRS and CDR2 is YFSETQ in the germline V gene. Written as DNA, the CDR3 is TGCGCCAGCAGCTTGCAGTTGTTGATAGCGGGAGGAACTAGCACAGATACGCAGTATTTT. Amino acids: CASSLQLLIAGGTSTDTQYF.

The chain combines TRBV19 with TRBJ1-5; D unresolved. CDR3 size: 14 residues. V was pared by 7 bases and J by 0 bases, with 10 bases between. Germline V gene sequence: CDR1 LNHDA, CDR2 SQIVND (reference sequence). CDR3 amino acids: CASTVGNSNQPQHF. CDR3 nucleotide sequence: TGTGCCAGTACGGTCGGTAATAGCAATCAGCCCCAGCATTTT.

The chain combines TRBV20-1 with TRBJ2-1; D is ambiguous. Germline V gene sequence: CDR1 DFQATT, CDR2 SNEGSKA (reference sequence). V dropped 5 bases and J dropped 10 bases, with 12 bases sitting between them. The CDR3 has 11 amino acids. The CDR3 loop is CSAASLSEQFF. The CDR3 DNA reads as TGCAGTGCTGCCTCCCTGAGCGAGCAGTTCTTC.

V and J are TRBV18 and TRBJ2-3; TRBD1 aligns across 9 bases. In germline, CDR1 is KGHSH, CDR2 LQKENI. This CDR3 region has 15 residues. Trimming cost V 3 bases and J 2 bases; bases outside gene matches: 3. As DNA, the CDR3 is TGTGCCAGCTCACCGGGACAGGGACCCACAGATACGCAGTATTTT. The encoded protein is CASSPGQGPTDTQYF. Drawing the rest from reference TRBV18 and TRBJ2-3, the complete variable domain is NAGVMQNPRHLVRRRGQEARLRCSPMKGHSHVYWYRQLPEEGLKFMVYLQKENIIDESGMPKERFSAEFPKEGPSILRIQQVVRGDSAAYFCASSPGQGPTDTQYFGPGTRLTVL.

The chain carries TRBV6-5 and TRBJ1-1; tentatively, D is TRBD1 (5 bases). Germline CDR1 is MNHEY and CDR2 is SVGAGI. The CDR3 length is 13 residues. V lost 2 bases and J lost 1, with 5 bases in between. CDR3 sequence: CASSYQGNTEAFF. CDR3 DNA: TGTGCCAGCAGTTACCAGGGGAACACTGAAGCTTTCTTT.